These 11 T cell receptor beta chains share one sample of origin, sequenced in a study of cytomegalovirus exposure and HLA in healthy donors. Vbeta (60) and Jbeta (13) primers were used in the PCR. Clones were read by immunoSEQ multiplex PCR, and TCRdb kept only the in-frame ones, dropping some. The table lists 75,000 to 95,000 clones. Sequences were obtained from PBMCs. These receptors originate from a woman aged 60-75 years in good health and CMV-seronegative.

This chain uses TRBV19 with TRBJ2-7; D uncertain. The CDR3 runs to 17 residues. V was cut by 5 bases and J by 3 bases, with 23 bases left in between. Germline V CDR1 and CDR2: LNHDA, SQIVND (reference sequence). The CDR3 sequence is CASSDLSEYGGRYEQYF. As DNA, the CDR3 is TGTGCCAGTAGTGACCTCTCGGAATACGGCGGCCGCTACGAGCAGTACTTC.

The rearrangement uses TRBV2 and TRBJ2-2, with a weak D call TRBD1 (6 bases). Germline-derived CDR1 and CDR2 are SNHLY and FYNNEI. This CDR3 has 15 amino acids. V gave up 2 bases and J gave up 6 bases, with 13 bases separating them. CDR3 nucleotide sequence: TGTGCCAGCAGTGAAATTTCAGGGGCGGCCGGGGAGCTGTTTTTT. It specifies CASSEISGAAGELFF.

CDR3 in amino acids: CASSLGTSGSIETQYF. The CDR3 nucleotides read TGTGCCAGCAGCCTCGGGACTAGCGGGAGTATCGAGACCCAGTACTTC. This chain links TRBV7-2 with TRBJ2-5; 14 nucleotides match TRBD2. Germline V CDR1 and CDR2: SGHTA, FQGNSA. CDR3 length equals 16 residues. V lost 5 bases, J lost 5 bases, and 7 bases stayed unmatched.

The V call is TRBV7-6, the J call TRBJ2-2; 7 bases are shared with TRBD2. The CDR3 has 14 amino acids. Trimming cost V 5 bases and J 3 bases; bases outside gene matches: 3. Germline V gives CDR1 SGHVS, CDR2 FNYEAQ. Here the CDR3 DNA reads TGTGCCAGCAGCCAGACTAGCTACACCGGGGAGCTGTTTTTT. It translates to CASSQTSYTGELFF.

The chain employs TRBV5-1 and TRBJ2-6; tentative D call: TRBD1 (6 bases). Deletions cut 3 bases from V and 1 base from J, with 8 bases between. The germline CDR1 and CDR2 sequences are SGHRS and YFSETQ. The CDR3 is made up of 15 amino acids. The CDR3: CASSSTGSGANVLTF. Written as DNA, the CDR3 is TGCGCCAGCAGCTCAACAGGGTCTGGGGCCAACGTCCTGACTTTC.

CDR3 nucleotide sequence: TGTGCCAGCAGTTTAGGGGCAGGGGGCTCCAAAAACATTCAGTACTTC. Protein sequence: CASSLGAGGSKNIQYF. The genes are TRBV28 and TRBJ2-4; 8 bases align to TRBD1. V was clipped by 2 bases and J by 2 bases; unmatched bases: 5. The CDR3 sequence is 16 residues long. Germline V lookup: CDR1 MDHEN, CDR2 SYDVKM.

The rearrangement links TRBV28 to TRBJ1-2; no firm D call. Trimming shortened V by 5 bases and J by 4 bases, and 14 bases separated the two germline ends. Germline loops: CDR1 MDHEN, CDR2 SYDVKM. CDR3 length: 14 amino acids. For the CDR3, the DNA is TGTGCCAGCAGTCGATCGACACTCACCTATGGCTACACCTTC. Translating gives CASSRSTLTYGYTF.

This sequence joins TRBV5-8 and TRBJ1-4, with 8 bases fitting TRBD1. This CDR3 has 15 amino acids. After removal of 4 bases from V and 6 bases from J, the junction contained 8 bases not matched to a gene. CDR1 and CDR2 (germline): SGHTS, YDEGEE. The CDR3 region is CASSPRTGFYEKLFF. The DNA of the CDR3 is TGTGCCAGCAGCCCCAGGACAGGGTTTTATGAAAAACTGTTTTTT.

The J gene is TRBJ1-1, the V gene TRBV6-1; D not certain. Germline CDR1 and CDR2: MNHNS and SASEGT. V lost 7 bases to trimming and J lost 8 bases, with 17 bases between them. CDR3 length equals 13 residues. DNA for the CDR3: TGTGCCAGCACCCTTTTTTATAGTCGAGAAGCTTTCTTT. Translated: CASTLFYSREAFF.

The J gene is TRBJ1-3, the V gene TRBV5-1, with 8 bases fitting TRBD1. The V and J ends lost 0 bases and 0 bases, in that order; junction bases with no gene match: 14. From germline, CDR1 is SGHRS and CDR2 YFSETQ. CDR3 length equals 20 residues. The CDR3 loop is CASSLEGTGSTSSSGNTIYF. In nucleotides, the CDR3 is TGCGCCAGCAGCTTGGAGGGGACAGGCTCTACAAGTTCCTCTGGAAACACCATATATTTT. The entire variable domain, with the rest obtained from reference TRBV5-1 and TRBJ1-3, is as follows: KAGVTQTPRYLIKTRGQQVTLSCSPISGHRSVSWYQQTPGQGLQFLFEYFSETQRNKGNFPGRFSGRQFSNSRSEMNVSTLELGDSALYLCASSLEGTGSTSSSGNTIYFGEGSWLTVV.

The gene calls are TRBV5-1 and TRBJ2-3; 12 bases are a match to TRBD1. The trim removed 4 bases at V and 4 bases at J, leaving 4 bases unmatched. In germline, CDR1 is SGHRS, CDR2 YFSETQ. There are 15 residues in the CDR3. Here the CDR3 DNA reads TGCGCCAGCAGCCCGGGACAGGGGGCGGCAGATACGCAGTATTTT. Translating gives CASSPGQGAADTQYF.